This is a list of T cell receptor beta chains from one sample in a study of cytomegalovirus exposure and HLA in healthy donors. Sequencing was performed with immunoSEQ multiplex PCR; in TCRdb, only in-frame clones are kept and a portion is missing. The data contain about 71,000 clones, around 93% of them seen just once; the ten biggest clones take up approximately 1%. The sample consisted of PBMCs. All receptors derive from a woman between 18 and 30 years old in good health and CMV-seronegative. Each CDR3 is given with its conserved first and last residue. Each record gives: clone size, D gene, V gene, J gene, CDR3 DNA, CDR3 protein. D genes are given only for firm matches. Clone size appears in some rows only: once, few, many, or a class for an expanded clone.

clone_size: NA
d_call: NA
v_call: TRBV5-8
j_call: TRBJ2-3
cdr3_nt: TGTGCCAGCAGCTTCGGTGGGGCAACAGATACGCAGTATTTT
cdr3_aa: CASSFGGATDTQYF

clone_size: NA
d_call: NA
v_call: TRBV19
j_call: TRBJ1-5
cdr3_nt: TGTGCCAGTATTAAAGCAGGGGCCGGATTCAATCAGCCCCAGCATTTT
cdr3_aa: CASIKAGAGFNQPQHF

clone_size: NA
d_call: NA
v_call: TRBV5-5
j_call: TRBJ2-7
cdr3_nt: TGTGCCAGCAGCTTGGGATTATTCGGACAGCACTACGAGCAGTACTTC
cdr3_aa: CASSLGLFGQHYEQYF

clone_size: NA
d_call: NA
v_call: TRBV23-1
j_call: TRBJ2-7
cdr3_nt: TGCGCCAGCAGTCATTCGCCGGGAACCTACGAGCAGTACTTC
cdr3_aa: CASSHSPGTYEQYF

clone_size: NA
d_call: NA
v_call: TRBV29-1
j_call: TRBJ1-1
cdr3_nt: TGCAGCGTAACAGGGCGGCTGAACACTGAAGCTTTCTTT
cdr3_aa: CSVTGRLNTEAFF

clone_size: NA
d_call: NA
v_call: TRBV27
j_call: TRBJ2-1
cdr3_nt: TGTGCCAGCAGTTTACCGGGAGCGAGCTACAATGAGCAGTTCTTC
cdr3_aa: CASSLPGASYNEQFF

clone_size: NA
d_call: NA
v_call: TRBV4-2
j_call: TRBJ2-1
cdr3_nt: TGTGCCAGCAGCCAAGAAGCTACTACGGCAGTATATGAGCAGTTCTTC
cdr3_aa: CASSQEATTAVYEQFF

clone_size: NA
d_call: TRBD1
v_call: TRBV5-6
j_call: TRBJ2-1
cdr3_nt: TGTGCCAGCAGCTCCGCTCCGGGACAGGAATACAATGAGCAGTTCTTC
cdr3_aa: CASSSAPGQEYNEQFF

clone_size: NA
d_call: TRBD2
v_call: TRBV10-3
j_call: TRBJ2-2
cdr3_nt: TGTGCCATCAGTCGTAGTAGCGGGACGGACACCGGGGAGCTGTTTTTT
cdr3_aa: CAISRSSGTDTGELFF

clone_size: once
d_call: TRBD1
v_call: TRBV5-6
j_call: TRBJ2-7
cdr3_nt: TGTGCCAGCAGCTTGGAGACAGGGGGGGCCTACGAGCAGTACTTC
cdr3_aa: CASSLETGGAYEQYF

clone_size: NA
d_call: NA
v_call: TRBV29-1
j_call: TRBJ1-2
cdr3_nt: TGCAGCGTTGAATTGGACAACGGCTATGGCTACACCTTC
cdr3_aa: CSVELDNGYGYTF

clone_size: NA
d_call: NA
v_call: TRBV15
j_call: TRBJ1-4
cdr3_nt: TGTGCCACCAGCCCTACAACTAATGAAAAACTGTTTTTT
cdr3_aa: CATSPTTNEKLFF

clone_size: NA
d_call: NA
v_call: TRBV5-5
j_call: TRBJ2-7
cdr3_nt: TGTGCCAGCAGCCCCGACGGGGGAACCTACGAGCAGTACTTC
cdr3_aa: CASSPDGGTYEQYF

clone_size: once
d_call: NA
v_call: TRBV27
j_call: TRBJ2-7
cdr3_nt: TGTGCCAGCAGTTTTAGCCCGTTAGAATACGAGCAGTACTTC
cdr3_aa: CASSFSPLEYEQYF

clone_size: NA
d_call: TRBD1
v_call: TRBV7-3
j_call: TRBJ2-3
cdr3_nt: TGTGCCAGCAGCGTCACAGGGGGCGGGAAAGATACGCAGTATTTT
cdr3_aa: CASSVTGGGKDTQYF

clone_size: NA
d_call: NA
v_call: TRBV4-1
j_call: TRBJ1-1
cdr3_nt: TGCGCCAGCCTCCCGCGGGCTGGCGCTGAAGCTTTCTTT
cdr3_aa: CASLPRAGAEAFF

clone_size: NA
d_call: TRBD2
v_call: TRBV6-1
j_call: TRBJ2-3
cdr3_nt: TGTGCCAGCAGTGGGACTAGCGGGGGGACTAGCACAGATACGCAGTATTTT
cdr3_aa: CASSGTSGGTSTDTQYF

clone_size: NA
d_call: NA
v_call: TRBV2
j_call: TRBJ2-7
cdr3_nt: TGTGCCAGCAGTGGATCGGGACAAATTTCCTACGAGCAGTACTTC
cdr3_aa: CASSGSGQISYEQYF

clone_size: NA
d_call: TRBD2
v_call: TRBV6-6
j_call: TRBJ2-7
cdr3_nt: TGTGCCAGCAGTTACCGGGTGGGAGGGTACGAGCAGTACTTC
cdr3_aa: CASSYRVGGYEQYF

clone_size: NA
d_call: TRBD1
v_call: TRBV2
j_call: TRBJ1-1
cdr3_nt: TGTGCCAGCAAAATAACAGGGGACATGAACACTGAAGCTTTCTTT
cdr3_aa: CASKITGDMNTEAFF

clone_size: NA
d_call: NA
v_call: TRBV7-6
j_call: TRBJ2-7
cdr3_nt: TGTGCCAGCAGCCAGGGACAAAACTCCTACGAGCAGTACTTC
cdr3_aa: CASSQGQNSYEQYF

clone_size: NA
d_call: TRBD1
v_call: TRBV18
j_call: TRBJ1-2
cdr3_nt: TGTGCCAGCTCACCAGACAGGGACTATGGCTACACCTTC
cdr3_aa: CASSPDRDYGYTF

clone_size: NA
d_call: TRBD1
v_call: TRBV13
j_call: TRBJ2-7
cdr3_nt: TGTGCCAGCAGCTCAGGACAGGGTTCCTACGAGCAGTACTTC
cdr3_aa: CASSSGQGSYEQYF

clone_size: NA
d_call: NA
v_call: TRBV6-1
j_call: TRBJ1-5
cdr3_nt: TGTGCCAGCAGTGAAGCCGGTCGGGGCAATCAGCCCCAGCATTTT
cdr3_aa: CASSEAGRGNQPQHF

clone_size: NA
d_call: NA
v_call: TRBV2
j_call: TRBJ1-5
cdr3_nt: TGTGCCAGCAGTGAGGGTCAGGCCACCAATCAGCCCCAGCATTTT
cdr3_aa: CASSEGQATNQPQHF

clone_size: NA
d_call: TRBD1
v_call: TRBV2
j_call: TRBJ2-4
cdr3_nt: TGTGCCAGCAGTGAATGGGCCGAGGCGGGACAGGGGCCTCGGTGGTGGGGCCCCAAAAACATTCAGTACTTC
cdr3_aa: CASSEWAEAGQGPRWWGPKNIQYF

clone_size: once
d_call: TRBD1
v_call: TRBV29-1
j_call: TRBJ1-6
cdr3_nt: TGCAGCGTTGGGACAGGGAGGGATTCACCCCTCCACTTT
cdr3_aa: CSVGTGRDSPLHF

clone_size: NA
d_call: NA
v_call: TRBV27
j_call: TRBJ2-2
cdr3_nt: TGTGCCAGCAGGCCGGGACAGAACACCGGGGAGCTGTTTTTT
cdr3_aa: CASRPGQNTGELFF

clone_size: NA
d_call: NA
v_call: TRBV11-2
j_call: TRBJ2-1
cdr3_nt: TGTGCCAGCAGCTTAGGAGCTAATGAGCAGTTCTTC
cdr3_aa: CASSLGANEQFF

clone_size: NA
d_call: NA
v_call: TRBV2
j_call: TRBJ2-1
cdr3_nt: TGTGCCAGCAGTGAAATCAGGGGCAATGAGCAGTTCTTC
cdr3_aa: CASSEIRGNEQFF

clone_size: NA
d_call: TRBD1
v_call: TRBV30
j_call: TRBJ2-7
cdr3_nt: TGTGCCTGGAGTGTACCGGGCAGGGGGTTATACGAGCAGTACTTC
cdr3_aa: CAWSVPGRGLYEQYF

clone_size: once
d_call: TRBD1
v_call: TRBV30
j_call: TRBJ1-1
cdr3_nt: TGTGCCTGGAGTGTAACAGGGGGAGCTTTCTTT
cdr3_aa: CAWSVTGGAFF

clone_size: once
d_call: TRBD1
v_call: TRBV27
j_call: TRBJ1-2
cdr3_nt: TGTGCCAGCAGTTCATATACAGGGGGCCTTAACTATGGCTACACCTTC
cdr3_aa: CASSSYTGGLNYGYTF

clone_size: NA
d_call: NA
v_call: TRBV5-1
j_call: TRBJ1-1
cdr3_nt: TGCGCCAGCAGGGAGGGGCCCATGAACACTGAAGCTTTCTTT
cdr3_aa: CASREGPMNTEAFF

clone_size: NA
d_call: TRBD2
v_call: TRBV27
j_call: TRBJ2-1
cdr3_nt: TGTGCCAGCAGTTCCTCCGGGACTAGACCCTACAATGAGCAGTTCTTC
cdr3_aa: CASSSSGTRPYNEQFF

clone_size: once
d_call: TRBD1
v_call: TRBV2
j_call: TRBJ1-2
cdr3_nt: TGTGCCAGACAAAAACAGGGGACCCTCGGGGGCTACACCTTC
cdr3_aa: CARQKQGTLGGYTF

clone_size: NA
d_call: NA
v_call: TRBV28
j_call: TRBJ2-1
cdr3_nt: TGTGCCAGCAGTTGGACAGCAACCGGTTACAATGAGCAGTTCTTC
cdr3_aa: CASSWTATGYNEQFF

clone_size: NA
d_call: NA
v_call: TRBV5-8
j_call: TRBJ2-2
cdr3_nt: TGTGCCAGCAGCTTGCGCGAGAACACCGGGGAGCTGTTTTTT
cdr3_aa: CASSLRENTGELFF

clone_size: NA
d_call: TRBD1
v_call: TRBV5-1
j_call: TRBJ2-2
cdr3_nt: TGCGCCAGCAGCAGGGGACAGCGCACGAACACCGGGGAGCTGTTTTTT
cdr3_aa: CASSRGQRTNTGELFF

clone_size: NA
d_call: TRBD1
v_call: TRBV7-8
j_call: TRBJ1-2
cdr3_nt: TGTGCCAGCAGCGCATACGGACAGGGTGAAACTAACTATGGCTACACCTTC
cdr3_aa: CASSAYGQGETNYGYTF

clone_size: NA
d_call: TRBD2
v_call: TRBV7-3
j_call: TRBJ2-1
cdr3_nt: TGTGCCAGCAGCTTGGTAGCGGGAGGGCCGAGTGAGCAGTTCTTC
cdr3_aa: CASSLVAGGPSEQFF

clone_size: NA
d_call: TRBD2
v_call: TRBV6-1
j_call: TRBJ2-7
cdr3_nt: TGTGCCAGCAGTGCGACTAGCGGGATTAGCTCCTACGAGCAGTACTTC
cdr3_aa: CASSATSGISSYEQYF

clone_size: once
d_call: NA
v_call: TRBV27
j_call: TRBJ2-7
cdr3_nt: TGTGCCAGCAGCATACAGGGTTCCGAGCAGTACTTC
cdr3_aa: CASSIQGSEQYF